This passage covers 21 T cell receptor beta chains from one sample sequenced in a study of vaccination effects on CD4 cells after COVID-19. With the ViraFEST assay, the study expanded antigen-specific CD4+ T cells using viral peptide pools, then sequenced them. With 9 to 11 days of culture completed, CD4+ T cells were isolated. Of the BNT162b2 and mRNA-1273 vaccines, participants received two doses of one or the other. For these receptors, no antigen is known. Sequencing was performed with immunoSEQ multiplex PCR; in TCRdb, only in-frame clones are kept and a portion is missing. The sample consists of 25,000 to 35,000 clones, roughly 80% of them appearing once. The source material was CD4+ T cells from PBMCs cultured with SARS-CoV-2 spike peptides, sampled after COVID-19 vaccination. All receptors derive from a human donor who received a COVID-19 vaccine. Some clones in this sample may be carry-over from other donors' samples.

The sample holds one count of this clone. The rearrangement links TRBV6-5 to TRBJ1-3; unclear D gene. Germline V gene data show CDR1 as MNHEY and CDR2 as SVGAGI. The CDR3 spans 13 residues. Trimming stripped 10 bases from V and 3 bases from J, with 13 bases between. The CDR3: CATSPGIGNTIYF. The DNA for the CDR3 is TGTGCCACTTCTCCCGGGATTGGAAACACCATATATTTT.

This clone was seen only once. This chain links TRBV7-2 with TRBJ1-1; unclear D gene. CDR3 length: 16 residues. V lost 5 bases and J 0 bases, leaving 16 bases between the germline ends. Germline lookup yields CDR1 SGHTA and CDR2 FQGNSA. As DNA, the CDR3 is TGTGCCAGCAGCCTAGTGGGATCCCCTATGAACACTGAAGCTTTCTTT. It specifies CASSLVGSPMNTEAFF.

CDR3: CATIETGQGMYEQYV. The CDR3 DNA reads as TGCGCCACCATCGAAACCGGGCAGGGCATGTACGAGCAGTACGTC. The J gene is TRBJ2-7, the V gene TRBV10-2, with D perhaps matching TRBD1 (5 bases). The CDR3 length is 15 residues. V gave up 10 bases and J gave up 4 bases, with 23 bases separating them. Germline values: CDR1 WSHSY, CDR2 SAAADI.

The gene calls are TRBV3-1 (or the pseudogene TRBV3-2) and TRBJ2-7, with 8 bases identical to TRBD2. CDR1 is LGHDT and CDR2 is YNNKEL in the germline V gene (reference sequence). The J segment lost 1 base and the V segment lost 0 bases, leaving 14 bases of the junction unmatched. CDR3 length equals 19 residues. Written as DNA, the CDR3 is TGTGCCAGCAGCCAAGAGAGTAGCGGGGCCTTTTACGGTTCCTACGAGCAGTACGTC. Residues: CASSQESSGAFYGSYEQYV.

The chain combines TRBV9 with TRBJ1-2; D remains unclear. CDR1 is SGDLS, CDR2 YYNGEE, per germline. This CDR3 is built from 12 residues. The V end was cut by 0 bases, the J end by 11 bases, with 11 bases between. The CDR3 sequence: CASSVGGGRYTF. In nucleotides, the CDR3 is TGTGCCAGCAGCGTAGGCGGTGGACGGTACACCTTC.

The DNA for the CDR3 is TGTGCCAGCAGTCCGGGGACGGGTAATGAAAAACTGTTTTTT. Translation: CASSPGTGNEKLFF. The chain has TRBV6-5 and TRBJ1-4; the D gene is possibly TRBD1 (5 bases). V was clipped by 5 bases and J by 4 bases, with 11 bases between them. This CDR3 is 14 amino acids long. Germline CDR1 reads MNHEY; CDR2 reads SVGAGI.

V and J are TRBV9 and TRBJ2-5; D may be TRBD1 (6 bases). Trimming stripped 1 base from V and 5 bases from J, with 6 bases between. CDR3 size: 12 residues. From germline, CDR1 is SGDLS and CDR2 YYNGEE. The CDR3 reads CASSVTGETQYF. The CDR3 DNA follows: TGTGCCAGCAGCGTAACAGGGGAGACCCAGTACTTC.

The chain employs TRBV6-1 and TRBJ2-7; D is unclear. CDR1 is MNHNS, CDR2 SASEGT, per germline. The length of the CDR3 is 15 residues. V lost 1 base and J 4 bases, leaving 14 bases between the germline ends. In DNA form, the CDR3 reads TGTGCCAGCAGTGAAGGGTTCAGGAGTAGGTACGAGCAGTACGTC. As protein: CASSEGFRSRYEQYV.

This sequence joins TRBV2 and TRBJ2-6; D is unclear. CDR1 is SNHLY, CDR2 FYNNEI, per germline. The ends were cut back, 7 bases at V and 1 base at J, with 11 bases in the middle. The CDR3 length is 15 residues. The DNA of the CDR3 is TGTGCCAGCAAACGACAAACGTCTGGGGCCAACGTCCTGACTTTC. Amino acids: CASKRQTSGANVLTF.

The V and J genes are TRBV5-5 and TRBJ2-7; no firm D call. CDR1 is SGHKS and CDR2 is YYEKEE in the germline V gene (reference sequence). Trimming cost V 0 bases and J 4 bases, with 14 bases left between them. This CDR3 comprises 15 residues. The CDR3 region is CASSLVFALTYEQYV. As DNA, the CDR3 is TGTGCCAGCAGCTTGGTCTTTGCGCTGACATACGAGCAGTACGTC.

The rearrangement links TRBV7-8 to TRBJ2-5; tentative D call: TRBD1 (6 bases). Per germline, CDR1 SGHVS and CDR2 FQNEAQ. The V end lost 8 bases, the J end lost 4 bases, and 17 bases lay between the germline ends. The CDR3 is 14 amino acids. In nucleotides, the CDR3 is TGTGCCAGCGCTAGTACCAGGGGTCGAGAGACCCAGTACTTC. It is translated as CASASTRGRETQYF. The complete variable domain, with remaining parts taken from reference TRBV7-8 and TRBJ2-5, reads GAGVSQSPRYKVAKRGQDVALRCDPISGHVSLFWYQQALGQGPEFLTYFQNEAQLDKSGLPSDRFFAERPEGSVSTLKIQRTQQEDSAVYLCASASTRGRETQYFGPGTRLLVL.

The chain links TRBV15 to TRBJ1-2, with 7 positions matching TRBD1. The ends lost 5 bases at V and 7 bases at J; junction bases unmatched: 10. This CDR3 comprises 14 residues. Germline-derived CDR1 and CDR2 are LNHNV and YYDKDF (reference sequence). This chain's CDR3 is CATSEGNRGVGYTF. CDR3 in DNA: TGTGCCACCAGCGAAGGGAACAGGGGAGTTGGCTACACCTTC.

The chain has TRBV7-9 and TRBJ1-4; 10 bases line up with TRBD1. Germline-derived CDR1 and CDR2 are SEHNR and FQNEAQ (reference sequence). After removal of 4 bases from V and 5 bases from J, the junction contained 4 bases not matched to a gene. The CDR3 is made up of 15 amino acids. Here the CDR3 reads CASSSGQGRNEKLFF. CDR3 DNA: TGTGCCAGCAGCTCGGGACAGGGGAGGAATGAAAAACTGTTTTTT.

This chain connects TRBV5-1 to TRBJ2-1, with TRBD1 identical over 8 bases. The CDR3 has 13 amino acids. Germline loops: CDR1 SGHRS, CDR2 YFSETQ. V dropped 7 bases and J dropped 6; count of bases not matched to a gene: 6. For the CDR3, the DNA is TGCGCCAGCCAACTCGGACAGGGCAATGAGCAGTTCTTC. Translated: CASQLGQGNEQFF.

J is TRBJ1-1 and V is TRBV9; D gene unclear. Germline lookup yields CDR1 SGDLS and CDR2 YYNGEE. The length of the CDR3 is 12 residues. V lost 6 bases and J 3 bases, leaving 9 bases between the germline ends. The CDR3 DNA is TGTGCCAGCAACCGGGTGGACACTGAAGCTTTCTTT. Amino acid sequence: CASNRVDTEAFF.

The chain couples TRBV6-4 to TRBJ1-5, with a weak D call TRBD1 (5 bases). Trimming took 6 bases from V and 2 from J, leaving 14 bases between them. Germline V CDR1 and CDR2: MRHNA, SNTAGT. The CDR3 has 15 residues. The CDR3 spells CASSVGVGGNQPQHF. The CDR3 nucleotides are TGTGCCAGCAGCGTCGGGGTGGGGGGCAATCAGCCCCAGCATTTT.

The chain is built from TRBV5-1 and TRBJ1-1; D is unresolved. CDR1 SGHRS and CDR2 YFSETQ come from the germline V gene. CDR3 length: 14 residues. Trimming shortened V by 3 bases and J by 0 bases, and 9 bases separated the two germline ends. CDR3 amino acids: CASSSDGMNTEAFF. The DNA for the CDR3 is TGCGCCAGCAGCTCAGACGGTATGAACACTGAAGCTTTCTTT. The entire variable domain, with the rest obtained from reference TRBV5-1 and TRBJ1-1, is as follows: KAGVTQTPRYLIKTRGQQVTLSCSPISGHRSVSWYQQTPGQGLQFLFEYFSETQRNKGNFPGRFSGRQFSNSRSEMNVSTLELGDSALYLCASSSDGMNTEAFFGQGTRLTVV.

V is TRBV30 and J is TRBJ2-6; D is ambiguous. Germline CDR1 and CDR2: GTSNPN and SVGIG (reference sequence). The CDR3 sequence is 13 residues long. This CDR3 reads CAWARSGANVLTF. In DNA form, the CDR3 reads TGTGCATGGGCTAGATCTGGGGCCAACGTCCTGACTTTC.

The rearrangement joins TRBV5-1 to TRBJ2-2, with a weak D call TRBD1 (5 bases). The CDR3 totals 16 residues. Trimming took 3 bases from V and 4 from J, leaving 16 bases between them. Looked up from germline, CDR1 is SGHRS and CDR2 is YFSETQ. CDR3 sequence: CASSSTGHGATGELFF. CDR3 nucleotide sequence: TGCGCCAGCAGCTCGACCGGTCATGGGGCCACCGGGGAGCTGTTTTTT.

The chain couples TRBV5-5 to TRBJ1-5; TRBD1 agrees at 7 bases. The CDR3 length is 15 residues. In germline, CDR1 is SGHKS, CDR2 YYEKEE (reference sequence). V lost 4 bases, J lost 0 bases, and 4 bases stayed unmatched. CDR3 bases: TGTGCCAGCAGCCGCGGGACAGTTAGCAATCAGCCCCAGCATTTT. Encoded protein: CASSRGTVSNQPQHF.

This clone was observed a single time. This sequence joins TRBV5-1 and TRBJ1-3; D call uncertain. Germline V CDR1 and CDR2: SGHRS, YFSETQ. Trimming cost V 2 bases and J 4 bases, with 13 bases left between them. The CDR3 runs 15 residues. The CDR3 DNA reads as TGCGCCAGCAGCTTCCAGAATTCGATGGGAAACACCATATATTTT. This gives the protein CASSFQNSMGNTIYF.